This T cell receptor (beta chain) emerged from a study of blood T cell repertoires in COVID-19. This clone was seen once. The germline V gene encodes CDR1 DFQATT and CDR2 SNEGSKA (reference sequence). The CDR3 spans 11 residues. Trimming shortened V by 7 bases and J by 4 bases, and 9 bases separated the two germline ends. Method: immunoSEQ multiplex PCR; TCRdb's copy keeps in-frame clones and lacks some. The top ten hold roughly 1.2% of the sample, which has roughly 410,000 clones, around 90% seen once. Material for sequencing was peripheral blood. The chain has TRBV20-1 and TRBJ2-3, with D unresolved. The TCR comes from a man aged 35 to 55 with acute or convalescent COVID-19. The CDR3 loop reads CSGLYADTQYF. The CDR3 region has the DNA TGCAGTGGTCTCTATGCAGATACGCAGTATTTT.